This T cell receptor (beta chain) is drawn from a study of CD8+ T cells in alopecia areata. Regarding the study as a whole: Scalp sequencing captures resident alphabeta T cells of normal skin too. Greater clonality was observed in lesional scalp samples, especially alopecia totalis/universalis, versus normal scalp.

Sequencing used cDNA as its template, made by extracting RNA and reverse transcribing it. Sequencing used immunoSEQ multiplex PCR; TCRdb keeps in-frame clones, though not all of them. The top ten hold more than 8% of the sample, which has fewer than 110,000 clones, approximately 58% seen once. Using a FACSAria, the CD4+ and CD8+ T cells were sorted from the PBMCs. The germline gives CDR1 KGHSH, CDR2 LQKENI. Trimming left V 3 bases short and J 8 bases short, with 16 bases between. The CDR3 is 14 residues long. Points on this clone: Its cognate antigen is unknown.

The source material was CD4+ T cells sorted from blood. The rearrangement links TRBV18 to TRBJ1-2; TRBD1 is a possible D gene (5 bases). The clonotype originates from a human donor in good health. CDR3 amino acids: CASSPTAGDGGYTF. The CDR3 bases are TGTGCCAGCTCACCGACTGCGGGGGATGGGGGCTACACCTTC.